This T cell receptor beta chain was retrieved from a study of cytomegalovirus exposure and HLA in healthy donors. Researchers ran the PCR with 60 Vbeta and 13 Jbeta primers. TCRdb keeps only in-frame clones here, not all; method: immunoSEQ multiplex PCR. The table includes fewer than 150,000 clones, approximately 80% detected once. The germline CDR1 and CDR2 sequences are MNHNS and SASEGT. This CDR3 comprises 15 residues. The V gene end was trimmed by 7 bases and the J gene end by 7 bases; junction bases not matched to a gene: 13. The TCR originated in a woman between 45 and 65 years old in good health and CMV-seronegative. Sequencing was performed on PBMCs. The gene calls are TRBV6-1 and TRBJ2-1; 7 nucleotides match TRBD1. This CDR3 is CASTTGEILGNEQFF. The CDR3 nucleotides read TGTGCCAGCACTACAGGGGAAATCCTAGGGAATGAGCAGTTCTTC.